The rows below give T cell receptor beta chains drawn from one sample of a study of OX40 agonist ivuxolimab in advanced cancers. Libraries were prepared by immunoSEQ multiplex PCR; TCRdb keeps only in-frame clonotypes and omits some of them. The sample includes fewer than 75,000 clones, about 88% of them seen just once. The input for sequencing was CD4+ or CD8+ T cells sorted from blood, taken in a trial of the OX40 agonist ivuxolimab. The source of these receptors is an adult with an advanced solid tumor such as melanoma, head and neck, liver or kidney cancer. The CDR3 runs from the conserved cysteine through the conserved F or W. Fields, in order: clone size, V gene, D gene, J gene, CDR3 protein, CDR3 DNA. The D gene is left open where the match is weak. Clone size appears in some rows only: once, few, many, or a class for an expanded clone.

abundance: NA; v_gene: TRBV4-1; d_gene: NA; j_gene: TRBJ2-6; CDR3aa: CASSQVGGSGANVLTF; CDR3nt: TGCGCCAGCAGCCAAGTCGGAGGATCTGGGGCCAACGTCCTGACTTTC
abundance: NA; v_gene: TRBV5-1; d_gene: TRBD1; j_gene: TRBJ2-2; CDR3aa: CASSTGLQGATGELFF; CDR3nt: TGCGCCAGCAGCACGGGGTTACAGGGGGCAACCGGGGAGCTGTTTTTT
abundance: NA; v_gene: TRBV2; d_gene: NA; j_gene: TRBJ1-4; CDR3aa: CASSFFRASNEKLFF; CDR3nt: TGTGCCAGCAGTTTCTTTCGGGCCTCTAATGAAAAACTGTTTTTT
abundance: NA; v_gene: TRBV13; d_gene: NA; j_gene: TRBJ2-3; CDR3aa: CASSKIIQGRTGEQYF; CDR3nt: TGTGCCAGCAGCAAAATTATACAGGGCCGCACCGGGGAGCAGTATTTT
abundance: NA; v_gene: TRBV5-3; d_gene: NA; j_gene: TRBJ1-1; CDR3aa: CARRMNTGSNTEAFF; CDR3nt: TGTGCCAGAAGAATGAATACTGGGAGTAACACTGAAGCTTTCTTT
abundance: NA; v_gene: TRBV28; d_gene: TRBD1; j_gene: TRBJ1-1; CDR3aa: CASSSGQGGNTEAFF; CDR3nt: TGTGCCAGCAGTTCCGGACAGGGTGGGAACACTGAAGCTTTCTTT
abundance: few; v_gene: TRBV30; d_gene: NA; j_gene: TRBJ1-5; CDR3aa: CAWSVPPGQPQHF; CDR3nt: TGTGCCTGGAGTGTACCCCCGGGACAGCCCCAGCATTTT
abundance: NA; v_gene: TRBV19; d_gene: TRBD2; j_gene: TRBJ2-3; CDR3aa: CASSPWAGGSDTQYF; CDR3nt: TGTGCCAGTAGTCCGTGGGCGGGAGGTTCAGATACGCAGTATTTT
abundance: NA; v_gene: TRBV29-1; d_gene: NA; j_gene: TRBJ2-1; CDR3aa: CSTDPSSYNEQFF; CDR3nt: TGCAGCACCGACCCAAGCTCCTACAATGAGCAGTTCTTC
abundance: NA; v_gene: TRBV7-9; d_gene: TRBD1; j_gene: TRBJ1-2; CDR3aa: CASSRQGAKGYTF; CDR3nt: TGTGCCAGCAGCCGACAGGGGGCGAAGGGCTACACCTTC
abundance: once; v_gene: TRBV5-1; d_gene: TRBD2; j_gene: TRBJ2-3; CDR3aa: CASSLRTSGTDPDTQYF; CDR3nt: TGCGCCAGCAGCTTACGGACTAGCGGGACGGACCCAGATACGCAGTATTTT
abundance: NA; v_gene: TRBV19; d_gene: TRBD1; j_gene: TRBJ1-5; CDR3aa: CASSPGTGYGQPQHF; CDR3nt: TGTGCCAGTAGTCCGGGGACAGGCTACGGACAGCCCCAGCATTTT
abundance: once; v_gene: TRBV7-8; d_gene: TRBD1; j_gene: TRBJ1-2; CDR3aa: CASSLGLGIRGRRANYGYTF; CDR3nt: TGTGCCAGCAGCTTAGGTCTGGGGATCAGGGGGCGAAGGGCTAACTATGGCTACACCTTC
abundance: few; v_gene: TRBV27; d_gene: NA; j_gene: TRBJ1-6; CDR3aa: CASSLHSRYIPPLHF; CDR3nt: TGTGCCAGCAGTTTGCATTCTAGGTATATTCCACCCCTCCACTTT
abundance: NA; v_gene: TRBV5-4; d_gene: TRBD2; j_gene: TRBJ2-1; CDR3aa: CASSLGSGRGDNEQFF; CDR3nt: TGTGCCAGCAGCTTGGGGAGCGGGAGAGGGGACAATGAGCAGTTCTTC
abundance: NA; v_gene: TRBV5-1; d_gene: TRBD2; j_gene: TRBJ2-1; CDR3aa: CASSLMTSGRADEQFF; CDR3nt: TGCGCCAGCAGCTTAATGACTAGCGGGAGGGCCGATGAGCAGTTCTTC
abundance: NA; v_gene: TRBV7-3; d_gene: NA; j_gene: TRBJ2-7; CDR3aa: CASSLQGAGAYEQYF; CDR3nt: TGTGCCAGCAGCCTTCAAGGGGCAGGGGCCTACGAGCAGTACTTC
abundance: NA; v_gene: TRBV13; d_gene: TRBD2; j_gene: TRBJ2-1; CDR3aa: CASSPRPSGRNEQFF; CDR3nt: TGTGCCAGCAGCCCCCGTCCTAGCGGGAGGAATGAGCAGTTCTTC
abundance: NA; v_gene: TRBV5-8; d_gene: NA; j_gene: TRBJ2-7; CDR3aa: CASSFGGQYF; CDR3nt: TGTGCCAGCAGCTTCGGAGGGCAGTACTTC
abundance: NA; v_gene: TRBV30; d_gene: TRBD1; j_gene: TRBJ1-6; CDR3aa: CAWSRGQDNSPLHF; CDR3nt: TGTGCCTGGAGCAGGGGACAGGATAATTCACCCCTCCACTTT
abundance: once; v_gene: TRBV10-3; d_gene: NA; j_gene: TRBJ1-5; CDR3aa: CATKPGDLVGNQPQHF; CDR3nt: TGTGCCACCAAGCCGGGGGATTTGGTGGGCAATCAGCCCCAGCATTTT
abundance: NA; v_gene: TRBV27; d_gene: TRBD1; j_gene: TRBJ1-1; CDR3aa: CASIGRGLNTEAFF; CDR3nt: TGTGCCAGTATCGGCAGGGGGTTGAACACTGAAGCTTTCTTT
abundance: NA; v_gene: TRBV29-1; d_gene: TRBD1; j_gene: TRBJ1-5; CDR3aa: CSAGTGEPNQPQHF; CDR3nt: TGCAGCGCTGGGACAGGGGAACCTAATCAGCCCCAGCATTTT
abundance: NA; v_gene: TRBV10-1; d_gene: NA; j_gene: TRBJ1-2; CDR3aa: CASSADSNYGYTF; CDR3nt: TGCGCCAGCAGCGCTGACAGCAACTATGGCTACACCTTC
abundance: NA; v_gene: TRBV19; d_gene: NA; j_gene: TRBJ2-2; CDR3aa: CASSMTTNTGELFF; CDR3nt: TGTGCCAGTAGTATGACAACGAACACCGGGGAGCTGTTTTTT
abundance: NA; v_gene: TRBV27; d_gene: NA; j_gene: TRBJ1-6; CDR3aa: CASSFGGQSNSPLHF; CDR3nt: TGTGCCAGCAGTTTCGGGGGGCAAAGTAATTCACCCCTCCACTTT
abundance: NA; v_gene: TRBV28; d_gene: TRBD1; j_gene: TRBJ2-5; CDR3aa: CASSPRIGQGARETQYF; CDR3nt: TGTGCCAGCAGTCCGAGGATTGGACAGGGGGCGCGTGAGACCCAGTACTTC
abundance: NA; v_gene: TRBV7-3; d_gene: TRBD1; j_gene: TRBJ2-3; CDR3aa: CASSPGQGGDTQYF; CDR3nt: TGTGCCAGCAGCCCAGGACAGGGAGGAGATACGCAGTATTTT
abundance: few; v_gene: TRBV30; d_gene: NA; j_gene: TRBJ1-5; CDR3aa: CAWSEYRENQPQHF; CDR3nt: TGTGCCTGGAGTGAGTACAGGGAAAATCAGCCCCAGCATTTT
abundance: once; v_gene: TRBV18; d_gene: NA; j_gene: TRBJ2-5; CDR3aa: CASSPPAGRDAQYF; CDR3nt: TGTGCCAGCTCACCACCCGCTGGCCGCGATGCCCAGTACTTC
abundance: NA; v_gene: TRBV14; d_gene: NA; j_gene: TRBJ2-1; CDR3aa: CASSQHLDNSYNEQFF; CDR3nt: TGTGCCAGCAGCCAACACCTCGACAACTCCTACAATGAGCAGTTCTTC
abundance: NA; v_gene: TRBV11-3; d_gene: TRBD2; j_gene: TRBJ2-5; CDR3aa: CASSLSGGLAGEETQYF; CDR3nt: TGTGCCAGCAGCTTATCAGGTGGACTAGCGGGAGAAGAGACCCAGTACTTC
abundance: NA; v_gene: TRBV5-1; d_gene: TRBD2; j_gene: TRBJ2-1; CDR3aa: CASSRISGSSYNEQFF; CDR3nt: TGCGCCAGCAGCAGGATTAGCGGGAGCTCCTACAATGAGCAGTTCTTC
abundance: NA; v_gene: TRBV7-2; d_gene: TRBD2; j_gene: TRBJ2-7; CDR3aa: CASSRDSGSINEQYF; CDR3nt: TGTGCCAGCAGCCGGGATAGCGGGAGTATCAACGAGCAGTACTTC
abundance: NA; v_gene: TRBV30; d_gene: TRBD2; j_gene: TRBJ2-7; CDR3aa: CAWSPSAGEQYF; CDR3nt: TGTGCCTGGAGTCCTTCAGCGGGAGAGCAGTACTTC
abundance: NA; v_gene: TRBV30; d_gene: NA; j_gene: TRBJ2-3; CDR3aa: CAWSVNSPGDTQYF; CDR3nt: TGTGCCTGGAGTGTGAACAGCCCAGGGGATACGCAGTATTTT
abundance: NA; v_gene: TRBV9; d_gene: NA; j_gene: TRBJ2-3; CDR3aa: CASSRLFTDTQYF; CDR3nt: TGTGCCAGCAGCAGACTTTTCACAGATACGCAGTATTTT
abundance: once; v_gene: TRBV10-2; d_gene: NA; j_gene: TRBJ2-5; CDR3aa: CASLRGAQPRETQYF; CDR3nt: TGCGCCAGCCTTCGGGGGGCACAACCTCGGGAGACCCAGTACTTC
abundance: NA; v_gene: TRBV10-3; d_gene: NA; j_gene: TRBJ2-2; CDR3aa: CAISEGQGFTGELFF; CDR3nt: TGTGCCATCAGTGAGGGGCAGGGGTTCACCGGGGAGCTGTTTTTT
abundance: NA; v_gene: TRBV2; d_gene: NA; j_gene: TRBJ1-5; CDR3aa: CASSEGLQGQPQHF; CDR3nt: TGTGCCAGCAGTGAAGGATTGCAGGGTCAGCCCCAGCATTTT
abundance: NA; v_gene: TRBV19; d_gene: NA; j_gene: TRBJ2-1; CDR3aa: CASYGRGRGSYEQFF; CDR3nt: TGTGCCAGCTACGGACGGGGGCGTGGGTCTTATGAGCAGTTCTTC
abundance: few; v_gene: TRBV5-4; d_gene: NA; j_gene: TRBJ2-1; CDR3aa: CASSLAQVGNGFNEQFF; CDR3nt: TGTGCCAGCAGCTTGGCACAAGTCGGGAACGGATTCAATGAGCAGTTCTTC
abundance: NA; v_gene: TRBV5-6; d_gene: TRBD1; j_gene: TRBJ1-6; CDR3aa: CASSVQGIGSPLHF; CDR3nt: TGTGCCAGCAGCGTACAGGGGATCGGTTCACCCCTCCACTTT
abundance: NA; v_gene: TRBV19; d_gene: NA; j_gene: TRBJ1-1; CDR3aa: CASSIRGLPDAFF; CDR3nt: TGTGCCAGTAGTATAAGGGGGTTACCCGACGCTTTCTTT
abundance: NA; v_gene: TRBV27; d_gene: TRBD1; j_gene: TRBJ1-5; CDR3aa: CASSRYPPGGVDQPQHF; CDR3nt: TGTGCCAGCAGTAGATACCCCCCAGGGGGCGTTGACCAGCCCCAGCATTTT
abundance: NA; v_gene: TRBV11-3; d_gene: NA; j_gene: TRBJ2-2; CDR3aa: CASSRGRGPGELFF; CDR3nt: TGTGCCAGCAGCCGCGGAAGGGGCCCCGGGGAGCTGTTTTTT
abundance: NA; v_gene: TRBV30; d_gene: TRBD1; j_gene: TRBJ1-6; CDR3aa: CAWSEGAGSPLHF; CDR3nt: TGTGCCTGGAGTGAGGGGGCGGGGTCACCCCTCCACTTT
abundance: NA; v_gene: TRBV29-1; d_gene: TRBD1; j_gene: TRBJ2-7; CDR3aa: CSAGQEEQYF; CDR3nt: TGCAGCGCCGGACAGGAGGAGCAGTACTTC
abundance: NA; v_gene: TRBV9; d_gene: NA; j_gene: TRBJ1-5; CDR3aa: CASSVDQGYQPQHF; CDR3nt: TGTGCCAGCAGCGTAGATCAAGGGTATCAGCCCCAGCATTTT
abundance: once; v_gene: TRBV30; d_gene: NA; j_gene: TRBJ1-5; CDR3aa: CAWSADRLRGATNQPQHF; CDR3nt: TGTGCCTGGAGTGCCGACCGGTTGCGGGGGGCCACAAATCAGCCCCAGCATTTT
abundance: NA; v_gene: TRBV7-2; d_gene: TRBD1; j_gene: TRBJ1-2; CDR3aa: CASSFGQGQRIF; CDR3nt: TGTGCCAGCAGCTTCGGACAGGGCCAAAGGATCTTC